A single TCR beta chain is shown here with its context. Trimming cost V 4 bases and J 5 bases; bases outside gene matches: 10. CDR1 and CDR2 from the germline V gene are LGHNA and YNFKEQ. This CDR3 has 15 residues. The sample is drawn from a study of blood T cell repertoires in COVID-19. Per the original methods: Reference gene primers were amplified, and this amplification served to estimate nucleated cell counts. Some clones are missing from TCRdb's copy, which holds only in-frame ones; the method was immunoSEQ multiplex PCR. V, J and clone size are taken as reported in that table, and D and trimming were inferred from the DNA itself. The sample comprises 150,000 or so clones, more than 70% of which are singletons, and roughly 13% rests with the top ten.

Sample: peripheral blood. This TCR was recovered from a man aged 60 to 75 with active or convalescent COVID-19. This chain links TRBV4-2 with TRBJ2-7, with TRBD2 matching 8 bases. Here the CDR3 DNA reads TGTGCCAGCAGCCCATCGTCTAGCGGGTACGACGAGCAGTACTTC. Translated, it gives CASSPSSSGYDEQYF.